This entry describes one T cell receptor (beta chain). Its specificity is not known. The CDR3 has 17 residues. The V and J ends lost 1 base and 1 base, in that order; junction bases with no gene match: 2. Germline-derived CDR1 and CDR2 are KGHSH and LQKENI. This entry belongs to a study of T cell responses to AZD1222 COVID-19 vaccine. Broader study findings: Clonal diversity may have been underestimated in mostly white British donors.

Method: immunoSEQ multiplex PCR; TCRdb's copy keeps in-frame clones and lacks some. The sample lists over 150,000 clones; around nine tenths were seen once. Specimen: peripheral blood, collected on day 0 of AZD1222 vaccination. The chain has TRBV18 and TRBJ1-5; TRBD1 agrees at 12 bases. The source is an adult in good health. This CDR3 is CASSPRGQGASNQPQHF. Written as DNA, the CDR3 is TGTGCCAGCTCACCACGGGGACAGGGGGCGAGCAATCAGCCCCAGCATTTT.